This T cell receptor (beta chain) is drawn from a study of beta chain features in type 1 diabetes. V lost 2 bases and J lost 5; bases outside the gene matches: 13. The CDR3 spans 17 residues. CDR1 SGHNT and CDR2 YYREEE come from the germline V gene (reference sequence). Of the isolated RNA, all was reverse transcribed, and so the sequenced material was expressed TCRB transcripts. TCRdb's copy holds only in-frame clones and misses some; the assay was immunoSEQ multiplex PCR. The sample has roughly 260,000 clones, about 20% seen once. About this clone itself: What it recognizes is unknown.

The study's findings and limits: Type 1 diabetes patients showed a moderate but significant shortening of TCRB CDR3s in all four CD4+ subsets.

The TCR sequence derives from a woman in her 40s with type 1 diabetes. The material sequenced was naive CD4+ T cells from blood. The rearrangement uses TRBV5-4 and TRBJ2-5, with 9 nucleotides matching TRBD2. The CDR3 region has the DNA TGTGCCAGCAGCTTTATGGAAGCGGGAGGCACCCCGGAGACCCAGTACTTC. It encodes CASSFMEAGGTPETQYF.